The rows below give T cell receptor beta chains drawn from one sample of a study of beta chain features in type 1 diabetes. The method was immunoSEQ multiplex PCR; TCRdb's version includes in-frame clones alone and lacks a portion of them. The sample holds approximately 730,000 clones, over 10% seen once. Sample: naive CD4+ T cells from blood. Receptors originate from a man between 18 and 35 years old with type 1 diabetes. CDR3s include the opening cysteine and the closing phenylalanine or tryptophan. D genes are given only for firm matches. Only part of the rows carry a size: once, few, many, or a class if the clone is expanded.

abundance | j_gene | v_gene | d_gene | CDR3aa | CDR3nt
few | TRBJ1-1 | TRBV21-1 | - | CASTNLGEAEAFF | TGTGCCAGCACCAACCTCGGGGAGGCTGAAGCTTTCTTT
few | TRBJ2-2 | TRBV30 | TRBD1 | CAWSGTGHTGELFF | TGTGCCTGGAGTGGGACAGGACACACCGGGGAGCTGTTTTTT
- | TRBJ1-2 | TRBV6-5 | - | CASSYSQGNYGYTF | TGTGCCAGCAGTTACTCCCAGGGGAACTATGGCTACACCTTC
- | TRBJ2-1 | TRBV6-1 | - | CASSTGTTYNEQFF | TGTGCCAGCAGTACCGGGACGACGTACAATGAGCAGTTCTTC
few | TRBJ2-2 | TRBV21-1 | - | CASSKEGQVGELFF | TGTGCCAGCAGCAAAGAGGGGCAGGTCGGGGAGCTGTTTTTT
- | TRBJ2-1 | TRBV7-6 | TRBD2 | CASSPYSGNSYNEQFF | TGTGCCAGCAGCCCTTATAGCGGGAACTCCTACAATGAGCAGTTCTTC
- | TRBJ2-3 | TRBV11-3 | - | CASSPGGLSTDTQYF | TGTGCCAGCAGCCCTGGAGGGTTAAGCACAGATACGCAGTATTTT
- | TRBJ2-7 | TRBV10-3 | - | CAIRIDSSYEQYF | TGTGCCATTAGGATCGATAGCTCCTACGAGCAGTACTTC
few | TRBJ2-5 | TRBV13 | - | CASSSRDLAQETQYF | TGTGCCAGCAGCTCCCGGGACCTAGCGCAAGAGACCCAGTACTTC
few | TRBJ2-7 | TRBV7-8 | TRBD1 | CASSGRQGSHEQYF | TGTGCCAGCAGCGGAAGACAGGGTTCCCACGAGCAGTACTTC
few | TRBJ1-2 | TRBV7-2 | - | CASSQRQARYGYTF | TGTGCCAGCAGCCAAAGACAGGCTCGCTATGGCTACACCTTC